The 11 T cell receptor beta chains below were found in one sample sequenced in a study of cytomegalovirus exposure and HLA in healthy donors. The primer mix had 60 Vbeta and 13 Jbeta primers. The assay was immunoSEQ multiplex PCR, and TCRdb's table has in-frame clones only and misses some. The sample records some 85,000 clones, about four fifths being singletons. Sequenced material: PBMCs. The source is a woman aged 50 to 60 in good health and CMV-seronegative.

The V gene is TRBV5-1, the J gene TRBJ1-1, with 7 nucleotides matching TRBD1. The CDR3 covers 15 residues. Germline assignment: CDR1 SGHRS and CDR2 YFSETQ. Unmatched junction bases numbered 7, after V lost 0 bases and J lost 5 bases. Here the CDR3 reads CASSLDEGAGTEAFF. The CDR3 DNA sequence: TGCGCCAGCAGCTTGGATGAGGGGGCTGGAACTGAAGCTTTCTTT.

This chain uses TRBV27 with TRBJ2-7; 8 bases map to TRBD1. The CDR3 covers 15 residues. Germline CDR1 is MNHEY and CDR2 is SMNVEV (reference sequence). With 3 bases clipped from V and 1 base from J, the junction kept 5 bases outside the gene matches. Here the CDR3 reads CASSLAGTGSYEQYF. CDR3 DNA: TGTGCCAGCAGTTTGGCGGGGACAGGATCCTACGAGCAGTACTTC.

CDR3 protein: CAISWTSGSTSTDTQYF. The DNA for the CDR3 is TGTGCCATCAGTTGGACTAGCGGTTCCACTAGCACAGATACGCAGTATTTT. The rearrangement uses TRBV10-3 and TRBJ2-3, with 10 bases identical to TRBD2. Germline trimming cut 5 bases from V and 0 bases from J; bases unmatched to any gene: 8. Germline-derived CDR1 and CDR2 are ENHRY and SYGVKD. The CDR3 extends over 17 amino acids.

The rearrangement joins TRBV14 to TRBJ2-1, with 7 bases lining up with TRBD2. This CDR3 region has 12 residues. Trimming cost V 5 bases and J 14 bases; bases outside gene matches: 9. Looked up from germline, CDR1 is SGHDN and CDR2 is FVKESK. This chain's CDR3 is CASSGGRAFKFF. Written as DNA, the CDR3 is TGTGCCAGCAGCGGAGGGAGGGCCTTTAAGTTCTTC.

V and J are TRBV21-1 and TRBJ2-3; TRBD1 is the table's D call and was not checked against the DNA. TRBV21-1 is designated a pseudogene. CDR3 length: 15 amino acids. The CDR3 bases are TGTGCCAGCAGCATTCGACAGGGTATGTTAGATACGCAGTATTTT. Its translation is CASSIRQGMLDTQYF.

This rearrangement joins TRBV27 to TRBJ1-5; TRBD1 agrees at 9 bases. The trim removed 6 bases at V and 4 bases at J, leaving 10 bases unmatched. CDR1 and CDR2 from the germline V gene are MNHEY and SMNVEV (reference sequence). The CDR3 length is 16 residues. The CDR3 DNA reads as TGTGCCAGCAGCAGCCCACGGGACAGGGAAAATCAGCCCCAGCATTTT. It is translated as CASSSPRDRENQPQHF.

CDR3 nucleotide sequence: TGTGCCAGCAGTGACACTAGCGGGCGTTACGAGCAGTACTTC. Encoded protein: CASSDTSGRYEQYF. The J gene is TRBJ2-7, the V gene TRBV2; TRBD2 matches at 9 bases. The germline CDR1 and CDR2 sequences are SNHLY and FYNNEI. This CDR3 contains 14 residues. With 3 bases clipped from V and 4 bases from J, the junction kept 4 bases outside the gene matches.

This chain joins TRBV7-2 and TRBJ2-1; 10 bases align to TRBD1. The CDR3 length is 15 residues. Germline V gene sequence: CDR1 SGHTA, CDR2 FQGNSA. V was clipped by 5 bases and J by 9 bases; unmatched bases: 10. CDR3 DNA: TGTGCCAGCAGCCACCCGGGACAGGGGTGCTGTGAGCAGTTCTTC. This encodes CASSHPGQGCCEQFF.

The chain links TRBV27 to TRBJ1-5; D gene unclear. The V gene lost 0 bases and the J gene lost 6 bases, with 6 bases spanning the gap. Germline V gene lookup returns CDR1 MNHEY and CDR2 SMNVEV (reference sequence). This CDR3 contains 13 residues. The CDR3 reads CASSLSYGQPQHF. The CDR3 coding sequence is TGTGCCAGCAGTTTATCGTACGGTCAGCCCCAGCATTTT.

This clone was observed a handful of times. The chain employs TRBV29-1 and TRBJ2-5, with 12 bases matching TRBD2. The V gene's germline CDR1 is SQVTM and CDR2 ANQGSEA. V lost 6 bases to trimming and J lost 1 base; unmatched junction nucleotides: 12. This CDR3 contains 17 residues. For the CDR3, the DNA is TGCAGCGTGGGCGGGACTAGCGGGCGGCCCTCCCAAGAGACCCAGTACTTC. It specifies CSVGGTSGRPSQETQYF.

The rearrangement joins TRBV7-2 to TRBJ2-7; 9 nucleotides align to TRBD2. This CDR3 is built from 13 residues. Trimming took 1 base from V and 5 from J; bases not matched to a gene: 0. Germline V gene lookup returns CDR1 SGHTA and CDR2 FQGNSA. The DNA for the CDR3 is TGTGCCAGCAGCTTAGGACTAGCGGACGAGCAGTACGTC. Translating it yields CASSLGLADEQYV.